This passage covers 14 T cell receptor beta chains from one sample sequenced in a study of T cells after yellow fever vaccination. MiXCR, run by TCRdb on the 5' RACE reads, gives a single entry per CDR3 protein. Of 100,000 to 150,000 distinct CDR3 sequences in the sample, more than 7.5% were seen once. The sequences come from CD8+ T cells sorted from PBMCs, collected on the day of the yellow fever booster vaccination. These receptors originate from a man aged 18 to 35 who received the YFV17D yellow fever vaccine.

This clonotype was picked up many times. The CDR3 DNA is TGTGCCAGCAGCCCCCCTCCGGGACTAGCGGGGGGGGCCTACGAGCAGTACTTC. Amino acids: CASSPPPGLAGGAYEQYF. The gene calls are TRBV7-9 and TRBJ2-7, with 16 nucleotides matching TRBD2. This CDR3 has 18 residues. Germline CDR1 is SEHNR and CDR2 is FQNEAQ (reference sequence). The trim removed 5 bases at V and 2 bases at J, leaving 9 bases unmatched.

The V and J genes are TRBV25-1 and TRBJ2-7; perhaps TRBD1 as D (5 bases). The CDR3 covers 13 residues. Deletions cut 7 bases from V and 4 bases from J, with 14 bases between. Germline CDR1 MGHDK, CDR2 SYGVNS. The CDR3 nucleotides are TGTGCCAGCAAGTCGACAGCAGGTTACGAGCAGTACTTC. As protein: CASKSTAGYEQYF.

This clonotype occurred many times. The chain links TRBV7-9 to TRBJ2-2, with D tentatively TRBD2 (6 bases). This CDR3 region has 16 residues. Per germline, CDR1 SEHNR and CDR2 FQNEAQ (reference sequence). The V and J ends lost 5 bases and 0 bases respectively, with 13 bases between them. This chain's CDR3 is CASSRRSSANTGELFF. CDR3 nucleotide sequence: TGTGCCAGCAGCCGGAGGTCTAGCGCGAACACCGGGGAGCTGTTTTTT.

This clonotype was observed a single time. The V call is TRBV19, the J call TRBJ2-5, with TRBD2 matching over 9 bases. The CDR3 is made up of 17 amino acids. J was trimmed by 1 base and V by 5 bases; bases with no gene match: 11. The germline gives CDR1 LNHDA, CDR2 SQIVND (reference sequence). The CDR3 sequence is CASSPRLAGVIQETQYF. Written as DNA, the CDR3 is TGTGCCAGTAGTCCCCGGTTAGCGGGGGTTATCCAAGAGACCCAGTACTTC.

This clonotype was recorded a few times. The chain is built from TRBV5-1 and TRBJ2-5; 10 nucleotides line up with TRBD2. The trim removed 9 bases at V and 4 bases at J, leaving 33 bases unmatched. CDR3 size: 22 residues. Germline loops: CDR1 SGHRS, CDR2 YFSETQ. The CDR3 protein is CATNLLAGRDARRPLLGETQYF. CDR3 DNA sequence: TGCGCCACCAACCTACTAGCGGGGCGGGACGCCCGAAGACCCCTCCTCGGAGAGACCCAGTACTTC.

A few counts support this clonotype. The genes are TRBV7-9 and TRBJ2-5, with 8 bases identical to TRBD2. CDR1 and CDR2 (germline): SEHNR, FQNEAQ (reference sequence). V dropped 5 bases and J dropped 3; count of bases not matched to a gene: 8. This CDR3 has 15 amino acids. Written as DNA, the CDR3 is TGTGCCAGCAGCCTAAACAGCGGGGGAAAAGAGACCCAGTACTTC. Translated, it gives CASSLNSGGKETQYF.

The genes are TRBV7-9 and TRBJ1-4, with D uncertain. Trimming shortened V by 5 bases and J by 8 bases, and 3 bases separated the two germline ends. The CDR3 is made up of 10 amino acids. Germline CDR1 is SEHNR and CDR2 is FQNEAQ (reference sequence). The CDR3 here is CASSTEKLFF. The CDR3 DNA follows: TGTGCCAGCAGCACAGAAAAACTGTTTTTT. Variable domain in full (rest from reference TRBV7-9 and TRBJ1-4): DTGVSQNPRHKITKRGQNVTFRCDPISEHNRLYWYRQTLGQGPEFLTYFQNEAQLEKSRLLSDRFSAERPKGSFSTLEIQRTEQGDSAMYLCASSTEKLFFGSGTQLSVL.

This clonotype has more than one count but fewer than ten. V is TRBV5-4 and J is TRBJ2-5; the D is unclear. With 0 bases removed from V and 1 base from J, the gap between germline ends came to 13 bases. Looked up from germline, CDR1 is SGHNT and CDR2 is YYREEE (reference sequence). This CDR3 is 16 amino acids long. The CDR3 sequence: CASSLAVTGLQETQYF. CDR3 coding DNA: TGTGCCAGCAGCTTGGCCGTTACCGGCCTCCAAGAGACCCAGTACTTC.

The chain employs TRBV27 and TRBJ1-1; D is undetermined. Between the trimmed V and J ends, which lost 8 bases and 6 bases, there was a span of 16 bases. Germline V gene data show CDR1 as MNHEY and CDR2 as SMNVEV (reference sequence). CDR3 size: 13 residues. As DNA, the CDR3 is TGTGCCAGCGCCAACGGGTATTTGGCTGAAGCTTTCTTT. Protein: CASANGYLAEAFF.

J is TRBJ2-7 and V is TRBV4-1; either TRBD1 or TRBD2 may supply D (5 bases each). V lost 3 bases and J lost 5, with 17 bases in between. CDR1 is MGHRA and CDR2 is YSYEKL in the germline V gene. This CDR3 region has 15 residues. CDR3 sequence reads: CASSHTGGGFDEQYF. CDR3 bases: TGCGCCAGCAGCCACACCGGTGGGGGTTTCGACGAGCAGTACTTC.

This chain links TRBV9 with TRBJ1-6; D is undetermined. The CDR3 spans 14 residues. Trimming pared 2 bases from V and 7 bases from J, leaving 10 bases between. Germline loops: CDR1 SGDLS, CDR2 YYNGEE. The CDR3, as DNA: TGTGCCAGCAGCGTGTCCGGGCTGAATTCACCCCTCCACTTT. Amino acids: CASSVSGLNSPLHF.

This clonotype turned up a few times. This rearrangement joins TRBV7-9 to TRBJ2-7; the match to TRBD1 covers 7 bases. Germline values: CDR1 SEHNR, CDR2 FQNEAQ (reference sequence). The CDR3 totals 14 residues. With 5 bases clipped from V and 5 bases from J, the junction kept 9 bases outside the gene matches. CDR3 protein: CASSAQQGIHEQYV. DNA for the CDR3: TGTGCCAGCAGCGCGCAACAGGGGATCCACGAGCAGTACGTC.

This clonotype was recorded at least ten times. This sequence joins TRBV28 and TRBJ2-5; either TRBD1 or TRBD2 may fit D (5 bases each). The CDR3 contains 14 residues. V shed 3 bases and J shed 4 bases, with 12 bases lying between them. Germline loops: CDR1 MDHEN, CDR2 SYDVKM. The CDR3 loop is CASSFYPGGETQYF. The CDR3 bases are TGTGCCAGCAGTTTTTATCCTGGGGGAGAGACCCAGTACTTC.

This rearrangement joins TRBV27 to TRBJ1-1; 7 nucleotides align to TRBD1. The CDR3 consists of 13 residues. The V gene end was trimmed by 6 bases and the J gene end by 6 bases; junction bases not matched to a gene: 7. Germline V gene data show CDR1 as MNHEY and CDR2 as SMNVEV (reference sequence). The CDR3 reads CASSTTGAPEAFF. Written as DNA, the CDR3 is TGTGCCAGCAGCACTACAGGGGCTCCTGAAGCTTTCTTT.